This TCR beta chain was documented in a study of circulating CD8 cells and anti-PD-1 response in melanoma. From live CD3+CD8+TCRalphabeta+ cells, four PD-1 and/or TIGIT subsets were sorted. Using approximately 16 ng of total RNA, TCR libraries were made with the QIAseq Immune Repertoire TCR panel. One entry per CDR3 protein results from TCRdb running MiXCR on the reads. The table shows under 450 distinct CDR3 sequences, with about a tenth occurring only once. Study-wide results and caveats: Previously treated and treatment-naive patients were pooled together. Published repertoire comparisons used only baseline and M1 samples. DNEG was most diverse; TIGIT repertoires were least diverse. No tumor material was available, so peptide assays assessed reactivity.

By its share, this clonotype is large. Its matching antigen is unknown. The sequence was collected from a human donor with melanoma. The sequenced sample was CD8+ T cells from PBMCs, obtained at baseline or after one month of anti-PD-1 therapy (not recorded which).

In nucleotides, the CDR3 is TGTGCCAGCAGCGTAGCAGGGTTAATCGATCAGCCCCAGCATTTT. It encodes CASSVAGLIDQPQHF. This chain uses TRBV9 with TRBJ1-5; perhaps TRBD1 as D (5 bases). CDR1 and CDR2 (germline): SGDLS, YYNGEE. The CDR3 is made up of 15 amino acids. The V and J ends lost 0 bases and 5 bases respectively, with 12 bases between them.